This T cell receptor beta chain was identified in a study of T-cell memory formation after mild COVID-19. On the study more broadly: TCR clusters largely stayed donor specific.

TCRdb re-analysed the 5' RACE reads in MiXCR, keeping a single row per CDR3 protein. This sample has about 13,000 distinct CDR3 sequences, with 15% to 20% found just once. Points from the study as a whole: Clones contracting over day 15 to 85 were CD4/CD8 balanced, with later expanders leaning CD4+.

The germline CDR1 and CDR2 sequences are SGHRS and YFSETQ. The CDR3 consists of 18 residues. Trimming shortened V by 0 bases and J by 6 bases, and 21 bases separated the two germline ends. In its sample, this clonotype was seen many times. The antigen is not known. The source is a man in his late teens or twenties who had mild COVID-19 (a few samples of this study predate the infection). Cell type and time point are not known. Sequencing was done on a sample of PBMCs or a T cell subset sorted from them (not recorded which). The chain carries TRBV5-1 and TRBJ2-2; no clear D. CDR3 residues: CASSLVTISPFWAGELFF. CDR3 nucleotides: TGCGCCAGCAGCTTGGTTACGATTAGCCCCTTTTGGGCCGGGGAGCTGTTTTTT.